This T cell receptor beta chain comes out of a study of T cell responses to AZD1222 COVID-19 vaccine. General study findings and limits: Only after the peak T cell response were repertoires sampled. Distributed over spike, vaccine-associated CD4 TCRs predominated at 160-218 and 743-854. Spike-specific TCR repertoires showed rising breadth and depth after two AZD1222 doses. Close to half of spike-specific TCRs reportedly recognize unmutated variant regions.

V lost 5 bases to trimming and J lost 3 bases, with 16 bases between them. Germline V gives CDR1 SGHTA, CDR2 FQGNSA. The CDR3 contains 15 residues. Assay: immunoSEQ multiplex PCR; the TCRdb copy retains only in-frame clones and omits some. Among more than 120,000 clones listed, more than 70% were seen once. This clone occurred a few times. No antigen is known for it. The chain carries TRBV7-2 and TRBJ1-1, with D maybe TRBD1 (6 bases). The starting material was peripheral blood, obtained 28 days after the second AZD1222 dose. The receptor's source is an adult who received the AZD1222 COVID-19 vaccine. The CDR3 DNA reads TGTGCCAGCAGCCCCCGGGGGGGGCGGGACACTGAAGCTTTCTTT. This gives the protein CASSPRGGRDTEAFF.